What follows are 8 T cell receptor beta chains derived from one specimen sequenced in a study of blood T cells in healthy people across ages. Combining a sample-barcoded 5' primer with a J-beta primer mix, a second PCR ran for roughly 7 to 12 cycles. TCRdb reprocessed the 5' RACE reads with MiXCR, giving one entry per CDR3 protein. The sample gives about 1.8 million distinct CDR3 sequences, 40% to 55% of which show up once; less than 2.5% is in the top ten. The sample consisted of blood. The receptors shown here come from a woman in her forties in good health.

The chain couples TRBV14 to TRBJ2-2; the D call may be TRBD1 or TRBD2 (5 bases each). Germline values: CDR1 SGHDN, CDR2 FVKESK. The CDR3 sequence is 16 residues long. Trimming removed 4 bases at V and 2 bases at J, with 14 bases between. CDR3 in DNA: TGTGCCAGCAGCCGCCTGGGACGGATAAACACCGGGGAGCTGTTTTTT. Amino acids: CASSRLGRINTGELFF.

The V call is TRBV5-1, the J call TRBJ2-5; 7 bases are a match to TRBD1. The CDR3 is made up of 14 amino acids. Germline V gives CDR1 SGHRS, CDR2 YFSETQ. V lost 4 bases, J lost 4 bases, and 7 bases stayed unmatched. The DNA for the CDR3 is TGCGCCAGCAGCGGAACAGGGGCAACAGAGACCCAGTACTTC. This translates into CASSGTGATETQYF.

CDR3 in amino acids: CASSPPTGSEEKLFF. The DNA for the CDR3 is TGTGCCAGCAGCCCTCCGACAGGGTCGGAAGAAAAACTGTTTTTT. This sequence joins TRBV12-3 or TRBV12-4 and TRBJ1-4; 7 nucleotides align to TRBD1. V trimming: 6 bases; J trimming: 8 bases; junction bases outside the gene matches: 12. This CDR3 has 15 amino acids.

In its sample, this clonotype was seen a few times. The chain employs TRBV29-1 and TRBJ1-2; no clear D. In germline, CDR1 is SQVTM, CDR2 ANQGSEA. Trimming shortened V by 7 bases and J by 4 bases, and 10 bases separated the two germline ends. The CDR3 sequence is 11 residues long. Written as DNA, the CDR3 is TGCAGCGAGACGAGCGGCTATGGCTACACCTTC. Its protein product is CSETSGYGYTF.

V and J are TRBV5-5 and TRBJ2-5; a weak D match, TRBD1 (7 bases). The CDR3 extends over 15 amino acids. Germline V gene sequence: CDR1 SGHKS, CDR2 YYEKEE (reference sequence). V was clipped by 2 bases and J by 1 base, with 12 bases between them. CDR3 protein: CASSFMRDSQETQYF. The CDR3 DNA follows: TGTGCCAGCAGCTTTATGCGGGACAGCCAAGAGACCCAGTACTTC.

This clonotype appeared a few times. The chain links TRBV24-1 to TRBJ2-5; D is uncertain. The J call may be in error: the DNA end matches TRBJ2-7 better. The CDR3 covers 11 residues. Germline V gene sequence: CDR1 KGHDR, CDR2 SFDVKD. CDR3 DNA sequence: TGTGCCACCAGTGATTTGTCCGAGCAGTACTTC. It is translated as CATSDLSEQYF.

The chain uses TRBV10-1 and TRBJ2-3, with 7 nucleotides matching TRBD1. V was clipped by 6 bases and J by 4 bases; unmatched bases: 7. The CDR3 is 14 residues long. Germline CDR1 reads WNHNN; CDR2 reads SYGVQD (reference sequence). The CDR3: CASSQGTAPDTQYF. Here the CDR3 DNA reads TGCGCCAGCAGCCAAGGGACAGCCCCAGATACGCAGTATTTT.

A few counts support this clonotype. The gene calls are TRBV28 and TRBJ1-2; D is unclear. Germline V CDR1 and CDR2: MDHEN, SYDVKM. The V gene lost 9 bases and the J gene lost 8 bases, with 10 bases spanning the gap. This CDR3 contains 10 residues. The CDR3 DNA is TGTGCCAGTTATTTCGGGGGCTACACCTTC. It encodes CASYFGGYTF.